This TCR beta chain stems from a study of blood T cell repertoires in COVID-19. Study details: Sites in the United States, Italy and Spain provided acute and convalescent COVID-19 samples. The cDNA or gDNA used as material had been derived from T cells, B-cell-depleted T cells, or PBMCs.

CDR3 size: 15 residues. CDR1 is LGHNA and CDR2 is YNFKEQ in the germline V gene. V lost 0 bases and J 1 base, leaving 9 bases between the germline ends. In the source study's methods: Using reference gene primer amplification, nucleated cell counts were estimated. The assay was immunoSEQ multiplex PCR, and TCRdb's table has in-frame clones only and misses some. V and J calls plus clone size are reproduced from that table; the DNA served to infer D and trimming. The sample contains around 150,000 clones, almost 80% of which appear only once. The chain couples TRBV4-2 to TRBJ1-2, with D perhaps matching TRBD1 (6 bases). This TCR was recovered from a man aged 45-65 years with active or convalescent COVID-19. Sequencing was performed on peripheral blood. The CDR3 DNA is TGTGCCAGCAGCCAAGACAGGGGTAGTAACTATGGCTACACCTTC. Translating gives CASSQDRGSNYGYTF.